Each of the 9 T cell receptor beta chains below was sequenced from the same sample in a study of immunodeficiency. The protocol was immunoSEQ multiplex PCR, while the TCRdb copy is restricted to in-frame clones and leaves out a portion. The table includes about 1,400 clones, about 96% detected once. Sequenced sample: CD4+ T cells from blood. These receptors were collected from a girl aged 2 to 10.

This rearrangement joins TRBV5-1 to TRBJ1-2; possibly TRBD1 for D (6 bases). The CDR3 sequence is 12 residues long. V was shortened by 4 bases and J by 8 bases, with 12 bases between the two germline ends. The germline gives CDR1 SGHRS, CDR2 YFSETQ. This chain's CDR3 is CASSIFRGGYTF. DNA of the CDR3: TGCGCCAGCAGCATCTTCAGGGGCGGCTACACCTTC.

The CDR3 loop reads CASSLASGGSYQPQHF. DNA for the CDR3: TGTGCCAGCAGTTTGGCGTCAGGGGGGTCGTATCAGCCCCAGCATTTT. This chain links TRBV28 with TRBJ1-5; 7 nucleotides agree with TRBD1. The CDR3 spans 16 residues. The germline CDR1 and CDR2 sequences are MDHEN and SYDVKM. J lost 5 bases, V lost 3 bases, and 10 bases had no gene match.

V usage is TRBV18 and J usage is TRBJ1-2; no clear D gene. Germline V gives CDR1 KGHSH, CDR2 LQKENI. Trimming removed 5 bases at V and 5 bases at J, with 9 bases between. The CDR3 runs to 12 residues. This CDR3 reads CASSSVGYGYTF. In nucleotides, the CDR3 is TGTGCCAGCTCATCAGTGGGATATGGCTACACCTTC. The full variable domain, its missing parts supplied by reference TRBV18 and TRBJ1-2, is NAGVMQNPRHLVRRRGQEARLRCSPMKGHSHVYWYRQLPEEGLKFMVYLQKENIIDESGMPKERFSAEFPKEGPSILRIQQVVRGDSAAYFCASSSVGYGYTFGSGTRLTVV.

CDR3 in amino acids: CASSAILAESLNEQFF. The CDR3 bases are TGTGCCAGTAGTGCCATACTAGCGGAATCTTTAAATGAGCAGTTCTTC. The chain employs TRBV19 and TRBJ2-1; 8 nucleotides agree with TRBD2. This CDR3 comprises 16 residues. Germline loops: CDR1 LNHDA, CDR2 SQIVND (reference sequence). V shed 5 bases, J shed 7 bases, and the junction held 13 bases outside the gene matches.

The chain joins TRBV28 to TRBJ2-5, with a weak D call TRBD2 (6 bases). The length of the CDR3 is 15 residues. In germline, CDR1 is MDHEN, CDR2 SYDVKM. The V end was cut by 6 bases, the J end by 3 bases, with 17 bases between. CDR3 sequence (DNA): TGTGCCAGCAGACCCTTTCGGGGGAGTAAAGAGACCCAGTACTTC. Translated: CASRPFRGSKETQYF.

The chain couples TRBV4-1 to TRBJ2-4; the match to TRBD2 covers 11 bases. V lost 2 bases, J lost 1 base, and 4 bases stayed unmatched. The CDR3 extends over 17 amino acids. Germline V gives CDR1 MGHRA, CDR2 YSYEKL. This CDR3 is CASSQPTSGMAKNIQYF. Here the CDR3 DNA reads TGCGCCAGCAGCCAACCGACTAGCGGGATGGCCAAAAACATTCAGTACTTC.

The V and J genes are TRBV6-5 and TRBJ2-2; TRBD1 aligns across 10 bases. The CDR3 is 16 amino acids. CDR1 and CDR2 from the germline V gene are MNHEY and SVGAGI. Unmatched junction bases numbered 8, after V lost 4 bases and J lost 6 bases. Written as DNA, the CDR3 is TGTGCCAGCAGTTTCACCGGGACAGGGGCGGCCGGGGAGCTGTTTTTT. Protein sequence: CASSFTGTGAAGELFF.

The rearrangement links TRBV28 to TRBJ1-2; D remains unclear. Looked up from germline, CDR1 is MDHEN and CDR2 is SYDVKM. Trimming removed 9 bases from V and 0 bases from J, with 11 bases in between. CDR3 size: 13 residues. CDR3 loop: CARNLIPNYGYTF. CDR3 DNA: TGTGCCAGAAACCTAATACCTAACTATGGCTACACCTTC.

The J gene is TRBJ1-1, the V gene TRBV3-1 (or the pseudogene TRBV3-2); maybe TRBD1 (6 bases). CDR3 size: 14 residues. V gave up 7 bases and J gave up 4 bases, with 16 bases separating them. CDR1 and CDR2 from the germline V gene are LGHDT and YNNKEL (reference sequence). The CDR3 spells CASTTRGESTEAFF. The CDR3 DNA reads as TGTGCCAGCACCACAAGGGGGGAGAGCACTGAAGCTTTCTTT.